This entry concerns a single T cell receptor (beta chain). Per the germline V gene, CDR1 is SGHRS and CDR2 is YFSETQ. V dropped 5 bases and J dropped 6; count of bases not matched to a gene: 8. The length of the CDR3 is 14 residues. The data were taken from a study of cytomegalovirus exposure and HLA in healthy donors. 13 Jbeta primers and 60 Vbeta primers were used for the PCR. Produced via immunoSEQ multiplex PCR; TCRdb's table is partial and in-frame only. In the table there are about 150,000 clones, over 70% of which are singletons. This clonotype was sampled from a man younger than 40 in good health and CMV-seronegative. The J gene is TRBJ2-7, the V gene TRBV5-1; TRBD1 aligns across 10 bases. The sample consisted of PBMCs. The CDR3 bases are TGCGCCAGCAGGAGGACAGGGGGAGTCTCCGAGCAGTACTTC. As protein: CASRRTGGVSEQYF.